Listed below are T cell receptor beta chains from one sample, sequenced in a study of blood T cell repertoires in COVID-19. Measured with immunoSEQ multiplex PCR; TCRdb has only the in-frame clones, and not every one. Of 290,000 or so clones in the sample, approximately 86% were seen once. Sequencing was carried out using PBMCs or T cells enriched from blood (not recorded which). Every receptor here comes from a woman between 18 and 29 years old who had recovered from COVID-19. Both conserved end residues are part of each CDR3. A D gene is named only where the DNA matches it firmly. Rows give clone size only sometimes, using once, few, many, or a class for an expanded clone.

j_call v_call d_call clone_size cdr3_nt cdr3_aa
TRBJ2-7 TRBV13 - - TGTGCCAGCAGCTCCCCCCTGTCCGAGCAGTACTTC CASSSPLSEQYF
TRBJ2-3 TRBV11-3 TRBD2 - TGTGCCAGCAGCAGTGGACTAGCGGGGACAGATACGCAGTATTTT CASSSGLAGTDTQYF
TRBJ2-7 TRBV5-1 TRBD1 - TGCGCCAGCAGCTTCACGGACAGGGCAAACTACGAGCAGTACTTC CASSFTDRANYEQYF
TRBJ2-3 TRBV3-1/TRBV3-2 TRBD2 - TGTGCCAGCAGTCTAACCACGGCGGGAGACACAGATACGCAGTATTTT CASSLTTAGDTDTQYF
TRBJ1-1 TRBV7-3 TRBD1 - TGTGCCAGCAGCTCCAAGAGCCGGGACAGGGACTTTCCGAACACTGAAGCTTTCTTT CASSSKSRDRDFPNTEAFF
TRBJ1-5 TRBV28 - - TGTGCCAGCAGGACCGGGCAGGCCGGGGATCAGCCCCAGCATTTT CASRTGQAGDQPQHF
TRBJ2-7 TRBV7-6 - - TGTGCCAGCAGCTTCGATCCCGACGGAGGCTACGAGCAGTACTTC CASSFDPDGGYEQYF
TRBJ2-3 TRBV6-5 - - TGTGCCAGCAGTTACAGGGGGATAGATACGCAGTATTTT CASSYRGIDTQYF
TRBJ1-2 TRBV11-3 - - TGTGCCAGCAGCTCGAGGGAGCGTGGCTACACCTTC CASSSRERGYTF
TRBJ1-2 TRBV4-1 - few TGCGCCAGCAGCCAAGAAACCAGTTATGGCTACACCTTC CASSQETSYGYTF
TRBJ2-7 TRBV4-1 - - TGCGCCAGCTCAGGACTATCCTACGAGCAGTACTTC CASSGLSYEQYF
TRBJ2-7 TRBV27 TRBD1 - TGTGCCAGCAGGGGGACAGGCACCTACGAGCAGTACTTC CASRGTGTYEQYF
TRBJ1-1 TRBV28 - - TGTGCCAGCAGTTTTAGGGAGGGACGCACTGAAGCTTTCTTT CASSFREGRTEAFF
TRBJ2-7 TRBV4-3 - few TGCGCCAGCAGCCAAGAAATAGCGGAAATATACGAGCAGTACTTC CASSQEIAEIYEQYF
TRBJ2-5 TRBV11-2 - - TGTGCCAGCAGCTTCTTCACAGCAGAGACCCAGTACTTC CASSFFTAETQYF
TRBJ2-1 TRBV2 TRBD2 once TGTGCCAGCCGACTAGCGGGGATGAATGAGCAGTTCTTC CASRLAGMNEQFF
TRBJ1-2 TRBV19 - - TGTGCCAGTACCGGAGAGTTTAACTATGGCTACACCTTC CASTGEFNYGYTF
TRBJ2-1 TRBV10-1 TRBD2 few TGCGCCAGCAGTGATAGCGGGGGGGCCAGGGTCAATGAGCAGTTCTTC CASSDSGGARVNEQFF
TRBJ1-5 TRBV30 TRBD1 - TGTGCCTGGACAGGGGGAGGTTCGGGTCAGCCCCAGCATTTT CAWTGGGSGQPQHF
TRBJ2-3 TRBV5-8 TRBD1 - TGTGCCAGCGAGGGGACAGAGGGAGATACGCAGTATTTT CASEGTEGDTQYF
TRBJ1-6 TRBV9 - - TGTGCCAGCAGCGTAGACATAACACGGGATTCACCCCTCCACTTT CASSVDITRDSPLHF
TRBJ1-5 TRBV7-2 - - TGTGCCAGCAGCGCGGGGGTTCGACAGCCCCAGCATTTT CASSAGVRQPQHF
TRBJ2-7 TRBV20-1 TRBD2 - TGCAGTGCTAGTGGGGGGGAGGGCCGGTACGAGCAGTACTTC CSASGGEGRYEQYF
TRBJ2-7 TRBV4-1 TRBD1 - TGCGCCAGCAGCATACCGGGACAGTGGGACGAGCAGTACTTC CASSIPGQWDEQYF
TRBJ2-5 TRBV7-2 - - TGTGCCAGCAGGGTATACTCCAATCAAGAGACCCAGTACTTC CASRVYSNQETQYF
TRBJ2-7 TRBV7-2 TRBD1 - TGTGCCAGCAGCATAACAGGGGCCTACGAGCAGTACTTC CASSITGAYEQYF
TRBJ2-7 TRBV6-1 - - TGTGCCAGCAGTGACCCTTTTGAGTGGCGGACAAACGAGCAGTACTTC CASSDPFEWRTNEQYF
TRBJ2-1 TRBV29-1 - once TGCAGCGTTGAAGCAGGTGGGTCGCCGATTTCCTACAATGAGCAGTTCTTC CSVEAGGSPISYNEQFF
TRBJ2-2 TRBV5-1 TRBD2 few TGCGCCAGCAAGGCGACTAGCGGCGCCGGGGAGCTGTTTTTT CASKATSGAGELFF
TRBJ2-2 TRBV27 TRBD2 - TGTGCCAGCAGTTTTGCTAGCGGCTACACCGGGGAGCTGTTTTTT CASSFASGYTGELFF
TRBJ1-5 TRBV2 - few TGTGCCAGCAGTGAAGACAGGAGTCAGCCCCAGCATTTT CASSEDRSQPQHF
TRBJ2-1 TRBV5-1 TRBD2 once TGCGCCAGCAGCGCTACGACTAGCGGGAGGTCCTCCTACAATGAGCAGTTCTTC CASSATTSGRSSYNEQFF
TRBJ2-7 TRBV19 - few TGTGCCAGTAGATCGACAGGGGAGGGATTTGGCTACGAGCAGTACTTC CASRSTGEGFGYEQYF
TRBJ2-2 TRBV11-3 - - TGTGCCAGCAGCGCCGACAGCCTCACCGGGGAGCTGTTTTTT CASSADSLTGELFF
TRBJ2-7 TRBV9 TRBD2 once TGTGCCAGCAGCGTGGGGGAGGGCGAGCAGTACTTC CASSVGEGEQYF
TRBJ2-3 TRBV4-2 TRBD2 - TGTGCCAGCAGCCATATACTAGCGGCTAGCACAGATACGCAGTATTTT CASSHILAASTDTQYF
TRBJ2-2 TRBV19 TRBD2 once TGTGCCAGTACCACTGGGGGACTAGCGGGAAGTACCGGGGAGCTGTTTTTT CASTTGGLAGSTGELFF
TRBJ1-6 TRBV4-1 - - TGCGCCAGCAGCCAGTTCCAGGCCATCTATAATTCACCCCTCCACTTT CASSQFQAIYNSPLHF
TRBJ2-5 TRBV11-3 TRBD2 - TGTGCCAGCAGCTACGAGGGACTAGCGATAGAGACCCAGTACTTC CASSYEGLAIETQYF
TRBJ1-1 TRBV10-2 - - TGCGCCAGCAGTGAATCGTATTACACTGAAGCTTTCTTT CASSESYYTEAFF
TRBJ2-7 TRBV7-2 TRBD1 - TGTGCCAGCAGCTTAACCGACAGGGGGTCCTACGAGCAGTACTTC CASSLTDRGSYEQYF
TRBJ2-3 TRBV10-1 TRBD1 - TGCGCCAGCAGTGATTTCAGGACAGGGAGCACAGATACGCAGTATTTT CASSDFRTGSTDTQYF
TRBJ2-7 TRBV12-3/TRBV12-4 - - TGTGCCAGCAGCCAAACAACCGAGCAGTACTTC CASSQTTEQYF
TRBJ2-1 TRBV27 TRBD1 - TGTGCCAGCAGTTTCGACCCGGGACAGGGAGTCAATGAGCAGTTCTTC CASSFDPGQGVNEQFF
TRBJ2-4 TRBV5-6 - few TGTGCCAGCAGCTATGGCGGGACAGAGGTAGACATTCAGTACTTC CASSYGGTEVDIQYF
TRBJ1-2 TRBV2 - - TGTGCCAGCAGTGAAGAGGACTTGGGCTATGGCTACACCTTC CASSEEDLGYGYTF
TRBJ2-2 TRBV25-1 - - TGTGCCAGCAGTGAATTGGGGCCAGGCACCGGGGAGCTGTTTTTT CASSELGPGTGELFF
TRBJ1-4 TRBV5-1 TRBD1 - TGCGCCAGCAGCTTGGGACAGGGACAGGATGAAAAACTGTTTTTT CASSLGQGQDEKLFF
TRBJ1-6 TRBV28 TRBD1 - TGTGCCAGCAGGGCGACAGGGACCCATTCACCCCTCCACTTT CASRATGTHSPLHF
TRBJ1-2 TRBV7-9 - - TGTGCCAGCAGCTCCCGAGGGACTGCTCAGAGGGCCTATGGCTACACCTTC CASSSRGTAQRAYGYTF
TRBJ2-7 TRBV23-1 - - TGCGCCAGCAGTCAATCTAGGGAGAGGGAGCCACTAGCCACTCAAAGGAGGATGTACGAGCAGTACTTC CASSQSREREPLATQRRMYEQYF
TRBJ1-5 TRBV30 - - TGTGCCTGGGGCCGGGGGGGCGCTCAGCCCCAGCATTTT CAWGRGGAQPQHF